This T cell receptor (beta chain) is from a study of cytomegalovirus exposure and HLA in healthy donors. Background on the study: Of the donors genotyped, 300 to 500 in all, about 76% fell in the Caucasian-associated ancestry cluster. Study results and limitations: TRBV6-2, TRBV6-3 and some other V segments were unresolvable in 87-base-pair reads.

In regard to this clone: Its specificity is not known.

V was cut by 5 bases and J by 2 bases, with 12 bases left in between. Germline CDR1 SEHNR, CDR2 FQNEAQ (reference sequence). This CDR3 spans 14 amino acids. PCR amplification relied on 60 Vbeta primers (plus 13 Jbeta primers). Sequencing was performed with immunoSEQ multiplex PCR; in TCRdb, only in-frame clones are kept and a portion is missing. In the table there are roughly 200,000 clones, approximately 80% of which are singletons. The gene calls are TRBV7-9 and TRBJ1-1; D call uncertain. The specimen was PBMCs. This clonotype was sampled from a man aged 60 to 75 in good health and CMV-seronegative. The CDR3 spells CASSLIGVNTEAFF. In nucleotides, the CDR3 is TGTGCCAGCAGCCTAATAGGAGTTAACACTGAAGCTTTCTTT.